Described below is a single T cell receptor beta chain sequence and its context. Its binding antigen is unknown. Base-call qualities are not available, and no considerably larger clone is one nucleotide away. The CDR1 and CDR2 encoded by the germline V gene are SGHRS and YFSETQ. Counted from cysteine to phenylalanine, this CDR3 has 14 amino acids. The CDR3 DNA has 42 bases and is translated from base 1. Relative to germline, V is missing 3 bases and J is missing 11 bases, with 13 bases of the junction outside any gene match. The sample comes from a study of blood T cell repertoires in COVID-19 (dated by TCRdb to 2020 to 2022). Context from the whole study: The collaborator samples originated in the United States, Italy and Spain and spanned the acute and convalescent phases of COVID-19. The prospective study material was composed of cDNA or gDNA derived from T cells, B-cell-depleted T cells, or PBMCs. Subjects who had been exposed to COVID-19, were actively infected with it, or had recovered from it provided the deeply sampled blood TCRbeta repertoires that made up the dataset. A freely available public database, intended as a resource for researchers studying the immune response to SARS-CoV-2, is where the repertoires were released. The samples were drawn from two sources: the first 160 participants of the ongoing ImmuneRACE study, and some 1,300 subjects contributed by 6 global collaborators. Sample metadata almost always included a de-identified subject ID, COVID-19 status, age in years and sex. HLA class I and class II types, where available, came from metadata supplied by the sample provider rather than from assay-based typing.

What the study reported, not specific to this receptor: Clinical and demographic metadata were provided uncurated, with the amount varying by source and participant.

Enrolling through a virtual design, the prospective study's participants ranged in age from roughly 18 to 89 years and lived across some 23 United States geographic areas. To assign participants to cohorts, the prospective study relied on clinical history that participants themselves reported in a screening survey and a study questionnaire. Recovered participants in ImmuneRACE Cohort 3 were defined as having two consecutive negative NP/OP PCR tests, clearance from a healthcare professional, or resolution of symptoms. In the prospective study, mobile phlebotomists collected whole blood, serum and a nasopharyngeal or oropharyngeal swab from each participant. Prospective study participants could optionally give additional blood draws and questionnaires over an approximately 2-month period. Before DNA extraction, blood samples from the prospective study were shipped at room temperature or frozen. The immunoSEQ Assay, a bias-controlled multiplex PCR, was used to amplify TCRbeta CDR3 regions from genomic DNA. The authors' analysis ran thus. The number of nucleated cells in each sample was estimated by amplification of reference gene primers within the assay. To quantify the absolute abundance of each unique TCRbeta CDR3 rearrangement, sequence reads were collapsed and filtered. For each sample, productive Simpson clonality was calculated as the square root of Simpson's diversity index across productive rearrangements. Here the immuneACCESS table is served through TCRdb, limited to in-frame sequences with V and J called. Missing clones are a known gap in these copies; in checked studies unresolved V genes cover under half, and the rest lacks a known reason. Clone size and the V and J calls come from that table; the DNA yielded D and trimming. The sample includes some 530,000 clones, with approximately 90% observed a single time. Approximately 8.3% of the sample is taken by the ten largest.

The clonotype was recovered from a woman aged 55-69 years who had recovered from COVID-19. The V and J segments used are TRBV5-1 and TRBJ1-2, and 7 junction bases match TRBD1. What was sequenced was PBMCs or T cells enriched from blood (not recorded which). For the CDR3, the sequence is CASSSSHPEQGYTF. In nucleotides, the sequence is TGCGCCAGCAGCTCGTCGCATCCAGAACAGGGGTACACCTTC.